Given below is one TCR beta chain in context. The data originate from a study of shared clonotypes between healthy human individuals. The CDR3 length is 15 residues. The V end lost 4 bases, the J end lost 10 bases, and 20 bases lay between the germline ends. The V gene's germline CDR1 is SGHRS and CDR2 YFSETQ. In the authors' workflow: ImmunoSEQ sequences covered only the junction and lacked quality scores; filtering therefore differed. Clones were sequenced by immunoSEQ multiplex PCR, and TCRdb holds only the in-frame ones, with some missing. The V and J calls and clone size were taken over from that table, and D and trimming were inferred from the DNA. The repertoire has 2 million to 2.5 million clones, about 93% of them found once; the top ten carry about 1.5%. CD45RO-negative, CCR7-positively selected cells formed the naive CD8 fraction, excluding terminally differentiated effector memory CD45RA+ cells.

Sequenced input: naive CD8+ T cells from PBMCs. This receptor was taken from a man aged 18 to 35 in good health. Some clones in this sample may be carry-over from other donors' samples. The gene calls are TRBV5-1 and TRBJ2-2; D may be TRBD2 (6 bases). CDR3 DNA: TGCGCCAGCAGCCAGGGTTGGGGCGGGGCCCTGGAGCTGTTTTTT. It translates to CASSQGWGGALELFF.